This T cell receptor beta chain was captured by sequencing in a study of blood T cell repertoires in COVID-19. Study context: Samples taken during acute and convalescent COVID-19 were collected in the United States, Italy and Spain.

Participants spanned ages about 18 to 95 years and resided in around 25 US areas. CDR1 SGHAT and CDR2 FQNNGV come from the germline V gene. The CDR3 contains 15 residues. Trimming removed 5 bases from V and 5 bases from J, with 18 bases in between. Original analysis: Amplification of reference gene primers was used by the study to estimate nucleated cell counts. The repertoire was sequenced with immunoSEQ multiplex PCR; TCRdb's copy has only in-frame clones and lacks some. Clone size and V and J calls were adopted from that table, with D and trimming inferred from the DNA. The profile shows some 200,000 clones, roughly nine tenths of them singletons.

The chain carries TRBV11-2 and TRBJ1-2; D may be TRBD1 (5 bases). The sequence came from a woman between 18 and 30 years old who had recovered from COVID-19. The specimen was PBMCs or T cells enriched from blood (not recorded which). The CDR3, as DNA: TGTGCCAGCAGCCCTGGGGGGACGGTAAATTATGGCTACACCTTC. This codes for CASSPGGTVNYGYTF.